Sequencing of this T cell receptor (beta chain) was carried out in a study of persistence of HIV-infected CD4 T cells. With 1 base removed from V and 6 bases from J, the gap between germline ends came to 10 bases. Germline CDR1 and CDR2: SGHNT and YYREEE (reference sequence). This CDR3 region has 14 residues. The immunoSEQ assay was version 4, run in survey mode. Sequencing was performed with immunoSEQ multiplex PCR; in TCRdb, only in-frame clones are kept and a portion is missing. The sample has under 20,000 clones; less than 70% are singletons. The stimulus was lysate of CMV-infected fibroblasts, roughly 10 ug/mL. Sorting of responding CD4+ T cells relied on upregulated CD40 ligand together with CD69. Plasma HIV-1 RNA stayed below 50 copies/mL for at least 4 years. As regards this clone: The antigen remains unidentified.

The TCR sequence derives from an adult woman with HIV who was CMV-seropositive. The sample was CD4+ T cells sorted from PBMCs after approximately 20-hour stimulation, taken from a patient who received antiretroviral therapy. J is TRBJ2-2 and V is TRBV5-4; weak D call: TRBD2 (7 bases). CDR3 in amino acids: CASSLTGRAGELFF. The CDR3 DNA reads as TGTGCCAGCAGCTTGACAGGGAGGGCCGGGGAGCTGTTTTTT.